Included here is one T cell receptor beta chain sequence, with context. Its antigen is still unknown. This sample is part of a study of CD4 T cells in relation to SARS-CoV-2 and coronaviruses. Study overall: TCR beta CDR3s were sequenced after roughly 10-day antigen culture of PBMCs.

V was clipped by 0 bases and J by 2 bases, with 11 bases between them. The CDR3 spans 15 residues. From germline, CDR1 is MNHEY and CDR2 SVGAGI. Generated by immunoSEQ multiplex PCR, the TCRdb table keeps only in-frame clones and is missing some. The sample lists 20,000 to 25,000 clones; approximately 80% were seen once. CD4+ T cells from unexposed donors were obtained before the COVID-19 pandemic (2011-2018). CD4+ T cells were isolated from the cells after 10 days of culture. Unexposed-donor CD4+ T cells were probed with SARS-CoV-2 S/N and four cold-coronavirus spikes, cells permitting. V and J are TRBV6-5 and TRBJ2-7; no clear D. The receptor's source is a human donor in good health. The sequencing sample was made of CD4+ T cells from PBMCs, cultured in vitro. For the CDR3, the DNA is TGTGCCAGCAGTTACTCGAACCGTGCCGCCTACGAGCAGTACTTC. Amino acids: CASSYSNRAAYEQYF.